This T cell receptor beta chain was recovered during a study of PD-1 blockade in classical Hodgkin lymphoma. Study at large: Administration of nivolumab to patients was at 3 mg/kg intravenously every 2 weeks.

The CDR3 is made up of 14 amino acids. Trimming removed 1 base at V and 1 base at J, with 7 bases between. CDR1 and CDR2 (germline): SGHDN, FVKESK. Clones were sequenced by immunoSEQ multiplex PCR, and TCRdb holds only the in-frame ones, with some missing. There are under 80,000 clones in the sample; 70% to 75% occur only once, and 7% to 10% lies in the top ten. Patients all relapsed after autologous stem cell transplantation, and there was variation in brentuximab vedotin exposure. This receptor was obtained from a human donor with classical Hodgkin lymphoma. Source: peripheral blood mononuclear cells (PBMCs), taken before the second cycle of nivolumab. The V call is TRBV14, the J call TRBJ1-2, with a weak D call TRBD1 (5 bases). CDR3 coding DNA: TGTGCCAGCAGCCAAGGGGGGGTTAACTATGGCTACACCTTC. It is translated as CASSQGGVNYGYTF.